Below, 6 T cell receptor beta chains from the same sample are listed, as sequenced in a study of blood T cells in healthy people across ages. Next came a second PCR, run for about 7 to 12 cycles, which used a sample-barcoded 5' primer along with a J-beta primer mix. MiXCR, run by TCRdb on the 5' RACE reads, gives a single entry per CDR3 protein. This sample carries 1,300,000 or so distinct CDR3 sequences, approximately 59% of them seen once, and the ten largest clones take 5% to 7%. The sequencing sample was made of blood. Source of these receptors: a man younger than 35 in good health.

The J gene is TRBJ2-5, the V gene TRBV27, with D perhaps TRBD1 (5 bases). The V and J ends lost 2 bases and 4 bases respectively, with 20 bases between them. The CDR3 has 17 residues. The germline gives CDR1 MNHEY, CDR2 SMNVEV (reference sequence). This chain's CDR3 is CASSLVNPRGRLETQYF. DNA for the CDR3: TGTGCCAGCAGTTTAGTCAACCCAAGGGGTCGGTTAGAGACCCAGTACTTC.

The V and J genes are TRBV28 and TRBJ2-5, with a weak D call TRBD2 (7 bases). Matching the DNA end better, TRBJ2-7 makes the J call doubtful. This CDR3 is 14 amino acids long. In germline, CDR1 is MDHEN, CDR2 SYDVKM. The CDR3 region has the DNA TGTGCCAGCAGTTTGAGGGGGGGGTCCCACGAGCAGTACTTC. It codes for CASSLRGGSHEQYF.

The DNA for the CDR3 is TGCGCCAGCAGCCCCGGGGGGGGATTTCGGGGCTACACCTTC. It translates to CASSPGGGFRGYTF. The chain uses TRBV4-1 and TRBJ1-2; weak D call: TRBD1 (5 bases). Trimming shortened V by 4 bases and J by 8 bases, and 17 bases separated the two germline ends. The CDR3 is made up of 14 amino acids. The V gene's germline CDR1 is MGHRA and CDR2 YSYEKL.

The rearrangement links TRBV29-1 to TRBJ2-5; tentative D call: TRBD1 (6 bases). The closer fit of TRBJ2-7 to the DNA end suggests the J call may be wrong. This CDR3 contains 11 residues. CDR1 is SQVTM and CDR2 is ANQGSEA in the germline V gene. The CDR3, as DNA: TGCAGCGTCACAACAGGGTTCGAGCAGTACTTC. Encoded protein: CSVTTGFEQYF.

This chain connects TRBV11-2 to TRBJ1-2, with TRBD1 matching 8 bases. The J segment lost 7 bases and the V segment lost 1 base, leaving 11 bases of the junction unmatched. The CDR3 is 16 amino acids. Germline V CDR1 and CDR2: SGHAT, FQNNGV. For the CDR3, the DNA is TGTGCCAGCAGCTTAGGGGCCAGGGGGCCTCCTTTTGGCTACACCTTC. It yields the protein CASSLGARGPPFGYTF.

V and J are TRBV10-3 and TRBJ2-5; D is possibly TRBD2 (5 bases). Per the germline V gene, CDR1 is ENHRY and CDR2 is SYGVKD. V dropped 3 bases and J dropped 2 bases, with 13 bases sitting between them. The CDR3 runs 15 residues. CDR3 loop: CAISDVPGIQETQYF. The DNA of the CDR3 is TGTGCCATCAGTGACGTTCCCGGGATACAAGAGACCCAGTACTTC.